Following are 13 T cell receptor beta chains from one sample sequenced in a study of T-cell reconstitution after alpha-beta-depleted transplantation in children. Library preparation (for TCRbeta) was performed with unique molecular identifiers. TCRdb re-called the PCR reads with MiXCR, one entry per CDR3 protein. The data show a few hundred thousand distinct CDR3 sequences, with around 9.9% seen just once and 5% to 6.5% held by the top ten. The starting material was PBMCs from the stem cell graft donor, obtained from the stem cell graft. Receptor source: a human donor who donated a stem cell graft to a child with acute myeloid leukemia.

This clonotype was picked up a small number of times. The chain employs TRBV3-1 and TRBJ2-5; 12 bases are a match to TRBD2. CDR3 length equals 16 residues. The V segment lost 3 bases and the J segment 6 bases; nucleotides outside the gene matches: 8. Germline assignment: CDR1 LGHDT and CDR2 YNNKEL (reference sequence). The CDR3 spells CASSHLLAGGQKTQYF. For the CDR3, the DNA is TGTGCCAGCAGCCACCTCCTAGCGGGGGGGCAGAAGACCCAGTACTTC.

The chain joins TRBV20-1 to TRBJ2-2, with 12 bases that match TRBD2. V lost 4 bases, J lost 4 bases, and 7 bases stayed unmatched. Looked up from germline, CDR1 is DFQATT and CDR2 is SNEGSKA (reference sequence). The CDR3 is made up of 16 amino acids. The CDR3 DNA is TGCAGTGCTACCCCACTAGCGGGAGGTGGCACCGGGGAGCTGTTTTTT. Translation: CSATPLAGGGTGELFF.

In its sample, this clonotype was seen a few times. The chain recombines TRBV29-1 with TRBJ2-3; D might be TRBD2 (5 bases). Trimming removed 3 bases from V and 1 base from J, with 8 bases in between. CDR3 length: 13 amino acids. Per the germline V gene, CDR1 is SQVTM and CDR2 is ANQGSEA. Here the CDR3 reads CSVDGGRTDTQYF. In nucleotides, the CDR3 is TGCAGCGTTGACGGAGGCCGCACAGATACGCAGTATTTT.

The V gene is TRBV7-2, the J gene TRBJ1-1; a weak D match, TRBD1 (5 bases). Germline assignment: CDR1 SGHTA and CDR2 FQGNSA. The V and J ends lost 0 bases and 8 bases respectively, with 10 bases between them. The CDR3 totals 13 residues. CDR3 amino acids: CASSLAPGREAFF. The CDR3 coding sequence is TGTGCCAGCAGCTTAGCCCCAGGGAGGGAAGCTTTCTTT.

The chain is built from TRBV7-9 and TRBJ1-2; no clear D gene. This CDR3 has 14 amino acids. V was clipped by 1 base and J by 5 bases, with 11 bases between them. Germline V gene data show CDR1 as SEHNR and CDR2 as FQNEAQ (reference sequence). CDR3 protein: CASSLEGNWYGYTF. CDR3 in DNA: TGTGCCAGCAGCTTAGAAGGGAACTGGTATGGCTACACCTTC.

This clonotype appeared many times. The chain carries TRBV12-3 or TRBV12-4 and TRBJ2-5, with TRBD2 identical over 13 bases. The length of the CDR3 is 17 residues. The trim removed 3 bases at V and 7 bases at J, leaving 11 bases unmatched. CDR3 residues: CASSLVSGTSGTGTQYF. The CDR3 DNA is TGTGCCAGCAGTTTGGTATCCGGGACTAGCGGGACGGGGACCCAGTACTTC.

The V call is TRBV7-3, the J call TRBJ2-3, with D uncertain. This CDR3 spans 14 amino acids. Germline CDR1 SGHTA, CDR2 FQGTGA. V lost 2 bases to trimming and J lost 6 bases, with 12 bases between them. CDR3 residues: CASSLSTRADTQYF. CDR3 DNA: TGTGCCAGCAGCTTATCAACTCGAGCGGATACGCAGTATTTT.

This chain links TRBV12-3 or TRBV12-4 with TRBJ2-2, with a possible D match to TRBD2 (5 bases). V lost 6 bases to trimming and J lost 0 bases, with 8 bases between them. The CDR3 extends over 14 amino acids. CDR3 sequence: CASRLLANTGELFF. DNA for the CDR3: TGTGCCAGCAGGCTACTAGCGAACACCGGGGAGCTGTTTTTT.

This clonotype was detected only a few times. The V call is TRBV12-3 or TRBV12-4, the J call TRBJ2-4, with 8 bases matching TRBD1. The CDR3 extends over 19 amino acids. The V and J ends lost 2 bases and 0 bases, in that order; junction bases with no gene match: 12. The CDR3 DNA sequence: TGTGCCAGCAGTTTAAGGGACCGGGACAGGATTTTAGCCAAAAACATTCAGTACTTC. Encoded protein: CASSLRDRDRILAKNIQYF.

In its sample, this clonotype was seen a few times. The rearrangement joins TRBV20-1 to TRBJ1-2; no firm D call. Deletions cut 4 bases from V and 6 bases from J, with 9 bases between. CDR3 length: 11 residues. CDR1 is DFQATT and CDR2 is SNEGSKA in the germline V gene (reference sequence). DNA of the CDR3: TGCAGTGCTACGGGGATCGATGGCTACACCTTC. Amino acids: CSATGIDGYTF.

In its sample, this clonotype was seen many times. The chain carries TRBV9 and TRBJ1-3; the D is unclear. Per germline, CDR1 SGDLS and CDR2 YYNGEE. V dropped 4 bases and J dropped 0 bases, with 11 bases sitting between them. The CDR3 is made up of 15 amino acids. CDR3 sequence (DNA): TGTGCCAGCAGCCCCCTCCTCAACTCTGGAAACACCATATATTTT. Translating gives CASSPLLNSGNTIYF.

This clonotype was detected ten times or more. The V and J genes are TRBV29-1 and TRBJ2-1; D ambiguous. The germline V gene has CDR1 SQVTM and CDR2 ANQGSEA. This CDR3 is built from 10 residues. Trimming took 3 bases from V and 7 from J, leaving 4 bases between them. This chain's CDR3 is CSVEVNEQFF. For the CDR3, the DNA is TGCAGCGTTGAGGTAAATGAGCAGTTCTTC.

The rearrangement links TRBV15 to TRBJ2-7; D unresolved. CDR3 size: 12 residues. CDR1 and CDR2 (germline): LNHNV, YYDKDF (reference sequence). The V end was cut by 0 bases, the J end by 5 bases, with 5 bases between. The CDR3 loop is CATSRDVHEQYV. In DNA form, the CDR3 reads TGTGCCACCAGCAGAGATGTCCACGAGCAGTACGTC.